The rows below give T cell receptor beta chains drawn from one sample of a study of blood T cell repertoires in COVID-19. Some clones are missing from TCRdb's copy, which holds only in-frame ones; the method was immunoSEQ multiplex PCR. The repertoire consists of fewer than 300,000 clones, with approximately 85% occurring once and the leading ten covering roughly 4.3%. Sequenced sample: PBMCs or T cells enriched from blood (not recorded which). The receptor source for this set is a woman between 25 and 40 years old who had recovered from COVID-19. Each CDR3 is given without its conserved first and last residue. Fields, in order: V gene, clone size, CDR3 protein. Part of the rows lack a size; the others show once, few, many or a class for expanded clones.

V gene: TRBV10-2; clone size: NA; CDR3 protein: AISGMEGTGELF
V gene: TRBV30; clone size: NA; CDR3 protein: AWSGGGYGYT
V gene: TRBV7-2; clone size: NA; CDR3 protein: ASSIEQNTEAF
V gene: TRBV7-8; clone size: once; CDR3 protein: ASSTTAAVMKTQY
V gene: TRBV5-1; clone size: NA; CDR3 protein: ASSLAQGANTGELF
V gene: TRBV9; clone size: NA; CDR3 protein: ASSRGQGAAYEQY
V gene: TRBV15; clone size: NA; CDR3 protein: ATSSRPNYGYT
V gene: TRBV6-5; clone size: once; CDR3 protein: ASSYSNRGGEQY
V gene: TRBV28; clone size: NA; CDR3 protein: ASSLTGNSNQPQH
V gene: TRBV28; clone size: NA; CDR3 protein: ASSSTGVSPLH
V gene: TRBV27; clone size: NA; CDR3 protein: ASSLGTASADTQY
V gene: TRBV28; clone size: NA; CDR3 protein: ASSLQGSYT
V gene: TRBV10-3; clone size: NA; CDR3 protein: AITISGGGYGYT
V gene: TRBV3-1/TRBV3-2; clone size: NA; CDR3 protein: ASSHGDRKENTIY
V gene: TRBV29-1; clone size: NA; CDR3 protein: SVGGRMNTEAF
V gene: TRBV7-9; clone size: NA; CDR3 protein: ASSVGTGRYEQY
V gene: TRBV6-5; clone size: NA; CDR3 protein: ASNGASGGAGEQF
V gene: TRBV2; clone size: NA; CDR3 protein: ASRYLAPVTDTQY
V gene: TRBV30; clone size: NA; CDR3 protein: AFAAGNEAF
V gene: TRBV28; clone size: NA; CDR3 protein: ASTPRGGASNQPQH
V gene: TRBV19; clone size: NA; CDR3 protein: ASSIDRDQPQH
V gene: TRBV9; clone size: NA; CDR3 protein: ASSVEGDPSTDTQY
V gene: TRBV5-6; clone size: NA; CDR3 protein: ASSGGTGGEQY
V gene: TRBV14; clone size: NA; CDR3 protein: ASSPFNRVSGTEAF
V gene: TRBV5-1; clone size: few; CDR3 protein: ASSPRDSGYYEQY
V gene: TRBV6-5; clone size: NA; CDR3 protein: ASSYDRYQETQY
V gene: TRBV2; clone size: NA; CDR3 protein: ASSGEMNTEAF
V gene: TRBV7-9; clone size: NA; CDR3 protein: ASSLTRTVADTQY
V gene: TRBV11-2; clone size: few; CDR3 protein: ASSLDEVPKAF